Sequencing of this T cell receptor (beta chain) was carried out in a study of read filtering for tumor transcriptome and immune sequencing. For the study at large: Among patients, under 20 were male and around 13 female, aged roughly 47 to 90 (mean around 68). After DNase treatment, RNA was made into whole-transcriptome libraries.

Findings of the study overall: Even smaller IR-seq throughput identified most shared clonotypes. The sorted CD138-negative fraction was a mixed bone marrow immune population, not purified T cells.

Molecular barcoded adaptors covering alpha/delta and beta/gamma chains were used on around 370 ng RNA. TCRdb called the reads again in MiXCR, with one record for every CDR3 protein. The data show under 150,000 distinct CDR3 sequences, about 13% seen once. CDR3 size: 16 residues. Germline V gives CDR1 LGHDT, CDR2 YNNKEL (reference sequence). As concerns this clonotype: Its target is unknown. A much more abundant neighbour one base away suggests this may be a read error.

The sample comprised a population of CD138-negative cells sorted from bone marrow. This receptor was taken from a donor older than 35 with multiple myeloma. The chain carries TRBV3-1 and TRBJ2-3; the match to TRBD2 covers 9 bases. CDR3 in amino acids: CASSQALAGPTDMQYF. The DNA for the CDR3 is TGTGCCAGCAGCCAAGCACTAGCGGGCCCCACAGATATGCAGTATTTT.